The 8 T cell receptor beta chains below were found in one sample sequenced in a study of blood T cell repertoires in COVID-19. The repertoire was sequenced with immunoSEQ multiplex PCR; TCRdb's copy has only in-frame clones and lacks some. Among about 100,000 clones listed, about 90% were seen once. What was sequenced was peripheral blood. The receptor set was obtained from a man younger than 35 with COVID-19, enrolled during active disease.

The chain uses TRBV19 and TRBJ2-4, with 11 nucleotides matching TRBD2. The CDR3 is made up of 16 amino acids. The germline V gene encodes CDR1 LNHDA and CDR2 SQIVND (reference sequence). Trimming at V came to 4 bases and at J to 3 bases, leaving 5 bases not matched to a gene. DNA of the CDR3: TGTGCCAGTAGTAGTAGCGGGAGGGCCGGCAAAAACATTCAGTACTTC. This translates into CASSSSGRAGKNIQYF.

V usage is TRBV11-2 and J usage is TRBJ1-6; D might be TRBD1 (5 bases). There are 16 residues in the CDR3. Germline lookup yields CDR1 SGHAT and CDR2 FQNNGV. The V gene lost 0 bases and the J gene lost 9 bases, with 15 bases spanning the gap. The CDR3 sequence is CASSLDRATRGSPLHF. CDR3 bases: TGTGCCAGCAGCTTAGACAGGGCAACGAGAGGTTCACCCCTCCACTTT.

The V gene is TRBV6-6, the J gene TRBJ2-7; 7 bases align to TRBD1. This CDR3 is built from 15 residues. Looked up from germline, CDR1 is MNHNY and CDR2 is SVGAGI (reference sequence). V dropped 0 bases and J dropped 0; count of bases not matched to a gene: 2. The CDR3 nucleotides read TGTGCCAGCAGTTACTCGGGACAGATCTCCTACGAGCAGTACTTC. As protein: CASSYSGQISYEQYF.

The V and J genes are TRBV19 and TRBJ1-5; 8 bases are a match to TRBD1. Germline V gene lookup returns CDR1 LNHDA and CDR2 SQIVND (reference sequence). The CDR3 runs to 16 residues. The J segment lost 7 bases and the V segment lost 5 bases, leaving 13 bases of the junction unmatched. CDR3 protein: CASSSRDRGGGQPQHF. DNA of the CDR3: TGTGCCAGTAGTTCGCGAGACAGGGGCGGAGGGCAGCCCCAGCATTTT.

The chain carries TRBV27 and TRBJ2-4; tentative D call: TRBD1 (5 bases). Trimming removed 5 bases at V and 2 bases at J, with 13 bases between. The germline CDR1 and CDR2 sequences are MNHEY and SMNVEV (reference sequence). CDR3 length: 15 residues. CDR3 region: CASSPQGWSKNIQYF. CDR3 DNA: TGTGCCAGCAGTCCCCAGGGTTGGTCCAAAAACATTCAGTACTTC.

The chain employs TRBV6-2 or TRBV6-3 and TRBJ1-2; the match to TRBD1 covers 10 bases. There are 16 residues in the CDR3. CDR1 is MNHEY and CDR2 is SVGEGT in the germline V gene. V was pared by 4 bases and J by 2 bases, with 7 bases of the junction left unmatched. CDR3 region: CASSSPPGQGNYGYTF. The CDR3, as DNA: TGTGCCAGCAGTTCTCCCCCGGGACAGGGGAACTATGGCTACACCTTC.

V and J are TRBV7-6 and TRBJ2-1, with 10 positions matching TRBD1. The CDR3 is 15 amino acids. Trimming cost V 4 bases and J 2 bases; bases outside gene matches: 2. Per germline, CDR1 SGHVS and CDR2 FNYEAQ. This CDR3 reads CASSSTGGTYNEQFF. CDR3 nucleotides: TGTGCCAGCAGCTCGACAGGGGGCACCTACAATGAGCAGTTCTTC.

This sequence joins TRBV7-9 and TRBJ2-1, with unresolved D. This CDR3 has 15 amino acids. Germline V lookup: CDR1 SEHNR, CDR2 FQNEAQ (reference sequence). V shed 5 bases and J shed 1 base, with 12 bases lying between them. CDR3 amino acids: CASSLLDSSYNEQFF. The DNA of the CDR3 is TGTGCCAGCAGCCTCCTTGATAGTTCCTACAATGAGCAGTTCTTC.